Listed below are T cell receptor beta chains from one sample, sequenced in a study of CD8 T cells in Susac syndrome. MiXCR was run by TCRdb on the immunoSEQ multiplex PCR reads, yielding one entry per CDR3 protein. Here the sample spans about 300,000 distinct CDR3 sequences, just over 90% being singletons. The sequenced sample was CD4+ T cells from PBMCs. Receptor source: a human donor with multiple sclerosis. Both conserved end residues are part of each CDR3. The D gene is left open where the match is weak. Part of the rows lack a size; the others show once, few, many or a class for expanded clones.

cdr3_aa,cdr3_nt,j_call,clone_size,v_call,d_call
CASISRGYEQYF,TGTGCCAGCATCAGTCGCGGCTACGAGCAGTACTTC,TRBJ2-7,-,TRBV28,-
CSATAGPPPSGSGNTIYF,TGCAGTGCTACGGCGGGACCCCCTCCCTCCGGATCTGGAAACACCATATATTTT,TRBJ1-3,-,TRBV20-1,-
CASSQDRGPPLHF,TGTGCCAGCAGCCAAGACAGGGGCCCACCCCTCCACTTT,TRBJ1-6,once,TRBV14,-
CASRQLAGGYEQYF,TGTGCCAGCAGACAACTAGCGGGAGGGTACGAGCAGTACTTC,TRBJ2-7,-,TRBV6-5,TRBD2
CASSQGLQGTEAFF,TGTGCCAGCAGCCAAGGTTTGCAAGGGACTGAAGCTTTCTTT,TRBJ1-1,once,TRBV14,-
CASSSSRDRGYGYTF,TGTGCCAGTAGTTCCAGCCGGGACAGGGGTTATGGCTACACCTTC,TRBJ1-2,-,TRBV19,TRBD1
CASSEDWNNQPQHF,TGTGCCAGCAGCGAAGACTGGAACAATCAGCCCCAGCATTTT,TRBJ1-5,-,TRBV7-2,-
CASFARERSYNEQFF,TGTGCCAGCTTCGCGCGGGAACGCTCCTACAATGAGCAGTTCTTC,TRBJ2-1,-,TRBV2,-
CSARVVDEKLFF,TGCAGTGCTAGAGTCGTAGATGAAAAACTGTTTTTT,TRBJ1-4,-,TRBV20-1,-
CASSLGGRKQYF,TGCGCCAGCAGCTTGGGAGGTCGCAAGCAGTACTTC,TRBJ2-7,-,TRBV5-1,-
CASSRRGAVGLAGLEYETQYF,TGTGCCAGCAGCCGGAGGGGGGCGGTGGGACTAGCGGGGCTCGAGTATGAGACCCAGTACTTC,TRBJ2-5,-,TRBV11-2,TRBD2
CATSRELRAHQPQHF,TGTGCCACCAGCAGAGAATTGAGGGCCCATCAGCCCCAGCATTTT,TRBJ1-5,-,TRBV15,-
CASSLGESGANVLTF,TGTGCCAGCAGCCTCGGAGAATCTGGGGCCAACGTCCTGACTTTC,TRBJ2-6,-,TRBV3-1,-
CASSLIPGQGNTEAFF,TGTGCCAGCAGCCTCATCCCGGGACAGGGGAACACTGAAGCTTTCTTT,TRBJ1-1,-,TRBV3-1,TRBD1
CATKGGSPYEQYF,TGTGCCACAAAAGGGGGGTCGCCCTACGAGCAGTACTTC,TRBJ2-7,-,TRBV28,-
CASSQAQSGRASEQFF,TGTGCCAGCAGCCAAGCCCAAAGCGGGAGGGCCAGTGAGCAGTTCTTC,TRBJ2-1,-,TRBV3-1,TRBD2
CSARDLRSPQDTQYF,TGCAGTGCTAGAGATCTTCGGAGTCCCCAAGATACGCAGTATTTT,TRBJ2-3,-,TRBV20-1,-
CASSPYGEGPYEQYF,TGTGCCAGCAGCCCCTATGGAGAGGGACCCTACGAGCAGTACTTC,TRBJ2-7,few,TRBV11-1,-
CASSSWTAMDQYF,TGTGCCAGCAGCTCATGGACGGCCATGGACCAGTACTTC,TRBJ2-5,-,TRBV7-6,-
CASSSLLGRAEAFF,TGTGCCAGCAGCTCCCTATTGGGTAGGGCGGAAGCTTTCTTT,TRBJ1-1,-,TRBV7-9,-
CASSLDDSTDTQYF,TGTGCCAGCAGCTTAGATGATAGCACAGATACGCAGTATTTT,TRBJ2-3,-,TRBV7-3,-
CASSEEKRIGGYTF,TGTGCCAGCAGTGAAGAGAAGCGCATTGGTGGCTACACCTTC,TRBJ1-2,-,TRBV2,-
CASSYLPWQGMSTGELFF,TGTGCCAGCAGTTACCTCCCCTGGCAGGGTATGAGTACCGGGGAGCTGTTTTTT,TRBJ2-2,-,TRBV6-2/TRBV6-3,-
CASAEGGQTDTQYF,TGTGCCAGCGCTGAAGGCGGACAGACAGATACGCAGTATTTT,TRBJ2-3,-,TRBV9,-